This TCR beta chain was captured in a study of blood T cells in healthy people across ages. Alongside a J-beta primer mix, a sample-barcoded 5' primer served in a second PCR lasting about 7 to 12 cycles. Each cDNA was tagged by a template-switch adaptor containing 12 random nucleotides. MiXCR, applied by TCRdb to the 5' RACE reads, yields one record per CDR3 protein. In the table there are 1.5 million to 1.8 million distinct CDR3 sequences, around 40% of which are singletons. To note about this clonotype: Its antigen is as yet unknown.

Every donor provided 7.5 to 10 milliliters of peripheral blood. Germline assignment: CDR1 DFQATT and CDR2 SNEGSKA (reference sequence). The CDR3 is made up of 11 amino acids. The V gene lost 6 bases and the J gene lost 9 bases, with 14 bases spanning the gap. Study-wide results and caveats: TCR beta diversity, measured per million T cells, fell in a roughly linear way with age. What prevented conclusive comparison of naive and antigen-experienced cells was that PBMCs were unsorted.

The specimen sequenced was blood. This clonotype was obtained from a woman aged 18-29 years in good health. The V and J genes are TRBV20-1 and TRBJ1-1; D might be TRBD1 (6 bases). CDR3: CSAGLGQKAFF. The DNA of the CDR3 is TGCAGTGCAGGTCTAGGACAGAAAGCTTTCTTT.